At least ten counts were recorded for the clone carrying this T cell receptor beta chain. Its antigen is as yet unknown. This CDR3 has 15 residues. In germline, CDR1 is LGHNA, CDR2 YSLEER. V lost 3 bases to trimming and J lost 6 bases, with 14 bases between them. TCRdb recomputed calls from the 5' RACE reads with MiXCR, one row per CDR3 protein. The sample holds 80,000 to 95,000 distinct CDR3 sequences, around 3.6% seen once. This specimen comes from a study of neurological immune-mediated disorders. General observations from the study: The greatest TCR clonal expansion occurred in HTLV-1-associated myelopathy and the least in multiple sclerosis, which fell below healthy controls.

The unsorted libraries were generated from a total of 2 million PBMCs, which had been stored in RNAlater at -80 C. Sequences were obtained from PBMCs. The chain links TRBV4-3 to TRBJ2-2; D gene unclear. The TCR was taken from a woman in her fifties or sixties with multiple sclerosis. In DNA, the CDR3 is TGCGCCAGCAGCCACGCGACCCCCTCCTCCGGGGAGCTGTTTTTT. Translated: CASSHATPSSGELFF.